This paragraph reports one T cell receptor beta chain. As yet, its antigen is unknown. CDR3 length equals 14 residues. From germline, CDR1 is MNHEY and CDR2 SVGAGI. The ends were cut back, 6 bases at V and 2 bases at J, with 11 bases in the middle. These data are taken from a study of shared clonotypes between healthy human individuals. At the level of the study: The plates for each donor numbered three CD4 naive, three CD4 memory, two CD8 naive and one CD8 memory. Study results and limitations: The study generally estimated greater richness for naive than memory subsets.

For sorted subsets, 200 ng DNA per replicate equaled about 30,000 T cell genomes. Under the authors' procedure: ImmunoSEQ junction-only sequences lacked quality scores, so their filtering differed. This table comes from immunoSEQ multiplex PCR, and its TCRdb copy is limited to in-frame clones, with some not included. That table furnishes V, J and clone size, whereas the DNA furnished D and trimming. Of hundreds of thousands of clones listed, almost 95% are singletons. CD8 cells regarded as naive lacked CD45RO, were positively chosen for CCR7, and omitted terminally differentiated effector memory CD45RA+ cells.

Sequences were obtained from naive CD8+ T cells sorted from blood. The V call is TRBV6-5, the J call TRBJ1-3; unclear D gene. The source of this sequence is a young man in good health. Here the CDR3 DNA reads TGTGCCAGCAGGGCCACCTATGCTGGAAACACCATATATTTT. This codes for CASRATYAGNTIYF.